A selection of T cell receptor beta chains follows, all from one sample in a study of blood T cells in healthy people across ages. TCRdb analysed the 5' RACE reads with MiXCR anew, one entry per CDR3 protein. The table lists fewer than 900,000 distinct CDR3 sequences, under 40% of them singletons, with about an eighth in the top ten. Sequencing was done on a sample of blood. All receptors derive from a man in his late teens or twenties in good health. CDR3s include the opening cysteine and the closing phenylalanine or tryptophan. The order of the fields is CDR3 length, V gene, J gene, clone size, CDR3 protein. Size is stated for part of the rows, as once, few or many counts, or as a class when the clone is expanded.

length: 13
V: TRBV4-2
J: TRBJ2-1
size: few
CDR3: CASSQVLNNEQFF

length: 13
V: TRBV20-1
J: TRBJ2-7
size: .
CDR3: CSARDRILYEQYF

length: 15
V: TRBV29-1
J: TRBJ2-1
size: .
CDR3: CSVPPRASSYNEQFF

length: 12
V: TRBV20-1
J: TRBJ2-1
size: few
CDR3: CSASRAGTPQFF

length: 13
V: TRBV3-1
J: TRBJ2-3
size: .
CDR3: CASSHRNTDTQYF

length: 13
V: TRBV7-9
J: TRBJ1-1
size: .
CDR3: CASSLTGYPEAFF

length: 11
V: TRBV6-6
J: TRBJ1-1
size: .
CDR3: CASLFDTEAFF

length: 13
V: TRBV12-3/TRBV12-4
J: TRBJ2-3
size: many
CDR3: CASSRKRGDTQYF

length: 13
V: TRBV4-2
J: TRBJ1-1
size: .
CDR3: CASSQARTGGAFF

length: 14
V: TRBV27
J: TRBJ1-2
size: few
CDR3: CASSSLDRFYGYTF

length: 13
V: TRBV2
J: TRBJ2-3
size: .
CDR3: CASSFDGLSTQYF

length: 13
V: TRBV12-3/TRBV12-4
J: TRBJ2-3
size: .
CDR3: CASKRGTADTQYF

length: 13
V: TRBV12-3/TRBV12-4
J: TRBJ1-6
size: .
CDR3: CASSSDRVSPLHF

length: 16
V: TRBV5-1
J: TRBJ2-7
size: .
CDR3: CANSLGGVSSYNEQYF

length: 12
V: TRBV28
J: TRBJ2-1
size: .
CDR3: CASSSPFSEQFF

length: 15
V: TRBV29-1
J: TRBJ2-7
size: many
CDR3: CSVEWDGDKNYEQYF

length: 15
V: TRBV4-3
J: TRBJ1-2
size: .
CDR3: CASSLRPPQVYGYTF

length: 15
V: TRBV19
J: TRBJ1-2
size: .
CDR3: CASSMSMAAFYGYTF

length: 15
V: TRBV15
J: TRBJ1-2
size: .
CDR3: CATSGQDGMNYGYTF

length: 13
V: TRBV12-3/TRBV12-4
J: TRBJ2-1
size: .
CDR3: CASSFVPNNEQFF

length: 15
V: TRBV5-1
J: TRBJ2-1
size: few
CDR3: CASSWQGSPYNEQFF

length: 14
V: TRBV6-1
J: TRBJ1-2
size: few
CDR3: CASSAGGGVYGYTF

length: 15
V: TRBV4-1
J: TRBJ1-4
size: few
CDR3: CASSQLGGAREKLFF

length: 12
V: TRBV20-1
J: TRBJ1-1
size: .
CDR3: CSALVMNTEVFF

length: 13
V: TRBV12-3/TRBV12-4
J: TRBJ2-5
size: few
CDR3: CASSWAAGETQYF

length: 15
V: TRBV4-2
J: TRBJ2-2
size: few
CDR3: CASSQERRGTGELFF

length: 13
V: TRBV28
J: TRBJ2-5
size: .
CDR3: CASRTRGRETQYF

length: 15
V: TRBV27
J: TRBJ2-3
size: .
CDR3: CASSLDRGGSDTQYF

length: 15
V: TRBV2
J: TRBJ2-1
size: .
CDR3: CASSPQGLAKTEQFF

length: 16
V: TRBV7-3
J: TRBJ2-2
size: few
CDR3: CASSSRTSGLTGELFF

length: 15
V: TRBV4-3
J: TRBJ1-2
size: few
CDR3: CASSQEQGIGYGYTF

length: 13
V: TRBV4-2
J: TRBJ2-7
size: .
CDR3: CASSQGGLYEQYF

length: 14
V: TRBV7-2
J: TRBJ1-1
size: few
CDR3: CASSRDMTGTEAFF

length: 13
V: TRBV20-1
J: TRBJ2-7
size: few
CDR3: CSARAQAWGEQYF

length: 12
V: TRBV2
J: TRBJ2-7
size: few
CDR3: CASTSGTPQQYF

length: 17
V: TRBV4-1
J: TRBJ1-1
size: .
CDR3: CASSQDVIHRGLAEAFF

length: 13
V: TRBV9
J: TRBJ2-3
size: .
CDR3: CASSVVGRDTQYF

length: 10
V: TRBV7-2
J: TRBJ2-5
size: many
CDR3: CASEGETQYF

length: 12
V: TRBV7-9
J: TRBJ1-6
size: few
CDR3: CASSSAGSVLHF

length: 13
V: TRBV28
J: TRBJ1-4
size: .
CDR3: CAATWQGLEKLFF

length: 15
V: TRBV20-1
J: TRBJ1-6
size: once
CDR3: CSAGSGQGRNSPLHF

length: 15
V: TRBV12-3/TRBV12-4
J: TRBJ2-2
size: few
CDR3: CASSLVSGNTGELFF

length: 16
V: TRBV28
J: TRBJ1-5
size: .
CDR3: CASSSNRLGSNQPQHF

length: 15
V: TRBV4-2
J: TRBJ2-1
size: .
CDR3: CASTPSGGGYNEQFF

length: 14
V: TRBV20-1
J: TRBJ2-5
size: many
CDR3: CSAAPTPDLETQYF

length: 13
V: TRBV20-1
J: TRBJ2-1
size: .
CDR3: CSARGGNYNEQFF

length: 15
V: TRBV4-3
J: TRBJ2-7
size: many
CDR3: CASSLGQGGSYEQYF

length: 15
V: TRBV5-4
J: .
size: .
CDR3: CASSPPGQASYEQYF

length: 15
V: TRBV10-3
J: TRBJ2-3
size: .
CDR3: CATVGLAGSTDTQYF